This T cell receptor beta chain was obtained from a study of regulatory T cells in long-lasting Graves disease. Regarding time point: persistent/refractory GD, antithyroid drugs over 5 years with positive TRAb. The authors made the TCR library using RNA they extracted from PBMCs. The authors built TCR beta libraries using iRepertoire HTBI primers and Arm-PCR of CDR3 regions. TCRdb used MiXCR to reprocess the multiplex PCR reads, holding one entry per CDR3 protein. The sample includes fewer than 400,000 distinct CDR3 sequences, 20% to 25% of them seen just once. This clonotype was sampled from a female donor with Graves disease. The sample consisted of peripheral blood mononuclear cells (PBMCs), taken when the disease was refractory, from a patient treated with antithyroid drugs.

CDR3 residues: CASIYWGNTEAFF. CDR3 DNA sequence: TGTGCCAGCATATATTGGGGGAACACTGAAGCTTTCTTT. This chain uses TRBV7-9 with TRBJ1-1; D unclear. The CDR3 is made up of 13 amino acids. V was trimmed by 7 bases and J by 1 base, leaving 10 bases between them. The germline V gene has CDR1 SEHNR and CDR2 FQNEAQ (reference sequence).